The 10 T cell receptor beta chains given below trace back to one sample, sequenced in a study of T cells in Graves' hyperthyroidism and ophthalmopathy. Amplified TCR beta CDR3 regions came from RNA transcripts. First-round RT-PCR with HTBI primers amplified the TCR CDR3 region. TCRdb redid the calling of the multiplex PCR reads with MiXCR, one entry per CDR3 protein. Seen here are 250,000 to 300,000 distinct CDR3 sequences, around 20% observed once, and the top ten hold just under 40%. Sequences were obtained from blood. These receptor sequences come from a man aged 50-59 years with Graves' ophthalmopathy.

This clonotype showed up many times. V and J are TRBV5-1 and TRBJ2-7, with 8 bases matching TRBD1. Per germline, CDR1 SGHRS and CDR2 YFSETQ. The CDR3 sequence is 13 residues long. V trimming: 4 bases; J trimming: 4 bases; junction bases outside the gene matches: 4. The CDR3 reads CASSTDRGYEQYF. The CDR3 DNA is TGCGCCAGCAGCACCGACAGGGGTTACGAGCAGTACTTC.

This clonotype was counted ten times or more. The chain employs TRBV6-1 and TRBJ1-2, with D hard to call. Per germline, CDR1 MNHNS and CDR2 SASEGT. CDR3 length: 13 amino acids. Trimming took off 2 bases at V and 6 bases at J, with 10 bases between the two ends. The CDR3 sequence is CASSERKEDGYTF. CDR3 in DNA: TGTGCCAGCAGTGAACGTAAAGAAGATGGCTACACCTTC.

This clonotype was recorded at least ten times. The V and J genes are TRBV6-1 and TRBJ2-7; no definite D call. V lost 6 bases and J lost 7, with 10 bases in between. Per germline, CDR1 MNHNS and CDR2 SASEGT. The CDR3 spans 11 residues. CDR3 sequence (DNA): TGTGCCAGCAGAGCCCAGAGTGAGCAGTACTTC. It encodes CASRAQSEQYF.

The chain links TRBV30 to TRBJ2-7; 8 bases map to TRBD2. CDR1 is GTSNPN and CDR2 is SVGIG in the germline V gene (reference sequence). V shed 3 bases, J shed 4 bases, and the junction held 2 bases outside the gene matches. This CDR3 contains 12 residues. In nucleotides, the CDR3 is TGTGCCTGGAGCGGCGGGGGGTACGAGCAGTACTTC. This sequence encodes CAWSGGGYEQYF.

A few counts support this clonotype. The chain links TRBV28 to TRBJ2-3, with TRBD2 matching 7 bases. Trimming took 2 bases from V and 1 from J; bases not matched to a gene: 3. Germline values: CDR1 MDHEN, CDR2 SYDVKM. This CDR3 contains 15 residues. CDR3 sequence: CASSLSAGGTDTQYF. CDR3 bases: TGTGCCAGCAGTTTAAGTGCGGGAGGCACAGATACGCAGTATTTT.

The CDR3 is CATSSAGANVLTF. The DNA of the CDR3 is TGTGCCACCAGCAGTGCTGGGGCCAACGTCCTGACTTTC. The J gene is TRBJ2-6, the V gene TRBV28; the D is unclear. The CDR3 runs to 13 residues. Trimming stripped 10 bases from V and 2 bases from J, with 9 bases between. CDR1 is MDHEN and CDR2 is SYDVKM in the germline V gene.

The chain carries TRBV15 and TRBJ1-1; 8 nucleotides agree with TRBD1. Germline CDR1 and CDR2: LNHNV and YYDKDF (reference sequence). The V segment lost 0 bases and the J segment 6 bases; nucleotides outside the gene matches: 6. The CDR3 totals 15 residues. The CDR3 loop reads CATSRDQGAGAEAFF. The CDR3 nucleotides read TGTGCCACCAGCAGAGATCAGGGGGCTGGGGCTGAAGCTTTCTTT. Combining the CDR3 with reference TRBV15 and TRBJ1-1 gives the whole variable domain DAMVIQNPRYQVTQFGKPVTLSCSQTLNHNVMYWYQQKSSQAPKLLFHYYDKDFNNEADTPDNFQSRRPNTSFCFLDIRSPGLGDTAMYLCATSRDQGAGAEAFFGQGTRLTVV.

The CDR3: CSARDAQGADTQYF. For the CDR3, the DNA is TGCAGTGCTAGAGATGCACAGGGCGCAGATACGCAGTATTTT. The chain carries TRBV20-1 and TRBJ2-3, with a weak D call TRBD1 (6 bases). The CDR3 has 14 residues. Germline lookup yields CDR1 DFQATT and CDR2 SNEGSKA (reference sequence). The ends were cut back, 0 bases at V and 4 bases at J, with 11 bases in the middle.

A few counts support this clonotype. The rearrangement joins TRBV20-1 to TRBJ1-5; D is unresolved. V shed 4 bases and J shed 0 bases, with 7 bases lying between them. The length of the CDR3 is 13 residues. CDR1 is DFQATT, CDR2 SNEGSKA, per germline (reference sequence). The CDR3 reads CSANPDSNQPQHF. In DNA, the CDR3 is TGCAGTGCTAATCCAGATAGCAATCAGCCCCAGCATTTT.

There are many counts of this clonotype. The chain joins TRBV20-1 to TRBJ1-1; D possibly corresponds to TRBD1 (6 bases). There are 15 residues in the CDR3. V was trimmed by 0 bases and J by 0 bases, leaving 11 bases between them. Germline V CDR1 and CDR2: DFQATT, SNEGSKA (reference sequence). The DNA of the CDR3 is TGCAGTGCTAGAGATCTACGGGGGCTGAACACTGAAGCTTTCTTT. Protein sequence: CSARDLRGLNTEAFF.